These 24 T cell receptor beta chains were all obtained from the same sample, sequenced in a study of T cell responses to AZD1222 COVID-19 vaccine. Repertoires were generated with immunoSEQ multiplex PCR, while TCRdb's copy carries only in-frame clones and drops some. The repertoire holds just over 80,000 clones, with 80% to 90% as singletons. The source material was peripheral blood, sampled on day 0 of AZD1222 vaccination. The receptors here all came from an adult in good health.

This clone was found a few times. The chain is built from TRBV28 and TRBJ1-5; D is undetermined. The V end lost 5 bases, the J end lost 7 bases, and 6 bases lay between the germline ends. The CDR3 extends over 11 amino acids. Germline-derived CDR1 and CDR2 are MDHEN and SYDVKM. The CDR3 sequence is CASSPGQPQHF. The DNA for the CDR3 is TGTGCCAGCAGTCCCGGACAGCCCCAGCATTTT.

The rearrangement uses TRBV7-8 and TRBJ1-6; D might be TRBD1 (5 bases). V shed 3 bases and J shed 12 bases, with 18 bases lying between them. This CDR3 has 15 residues. Germline V lookup: CDR1 SGHVS, CDR2 FQNEAQ. CDR3 in DNA: TGTGCCAGCAGCTTTAATCAGGGCCGGGGTGGACCCCTCCACTTT. Encoded protein: CASSFNQGRGGPLHF. Full variable domain (outside the CDR3, taken from reference TRBV7-8 and TRBJ1-6): GAGVSQSPRYKVAKRGQDVALRCDPISGHVSLFWYQQALGQGPEFLTYFQNEAQLDKSGLPSDRFFAERPEGSVSTLKIQRTQQEDSAVYLCASSFNQGRGGPLHFGNGTRLTVT.

This chain connects TRBV6-2 or TRBV6-3 to TRBJ2-7; D is perhaps TRBD1 (6 bases). The V end was cut by 6 bases, the J end by 2 bases, with 20 bases between. The CDR3 is 16 amino acids. CDR1 is MNHEY and CDR2 is SVGEGT in the germline V gene. CDR3: CASSDQGLRGTYEQYF. In DNA form, the CDR3 reads TGTGCCAGCAGCGACCAGGGGTTGAGGGGGACCTACGAGCAGTACTTC.

This chain connects TRBV5-1 to TRBJ1-2; D unclear. The CDR3 extends over 13 amino acids. Germline V CDR1 and CDR2: SGHRS, YFSETQ. The ends were cut back, 3 bases at V and 0 bases at J, with 6 bases in the middle. Here the CDR3 reads CASSSDTNYGYTF. CDR3 DNA: TGCGCCAGCAGCTCGGATACTAACTATGGCTACACCTTC.

The J gene is TRBJ1-4, the V gene TRBV7-2; D uncertain. The CDR3 is 13 amino acids. The V gene lost 8 bases and the J gene lost 3 bases, with 10 bases spanning the gap. The germline V gene has CDR1 SGHTA and CDR2 FQGNSA. CDR3: CASSGNPNEKLFF. The CDR3 nucleotides are TGTGCCAGCTCGGGAAACCCTAATGAAAAACTGTTTTTT.

The chain couples TRBV25-1 to TRBJ1-1; tentatively, D is TRBD1 (6 bases). The V and J ends lost 6 bases and 7 bases respectively, with 9 bases between them. Germline CDR1 and CDR2: MGHDK and SYGVNS. The CDR3 runs 11 residues. CDR3 in DNA: TGTGCCAGCAGCAGGGGTTTTGAAGCTTTCTTT. This codes for CASSRGFEAFF. The full variable domain, completed using reference TRBV25-1 and TRBJ1-1, is EADIYQTPRYLVIGTGKKITLECSQTMGHDKMYWYQQDPGMELHLIHYSYGVNSTEKGDLSSESTVSRIRTEHFPLTLESARPSHTSQYLCASSRGFEAFFGQGTRLTVV.

This sequence joins TRBV3-1 (or the pseudogene TRBV3-2) and TRBJ1-2; 7 nucleotides match TRBD1. CDR3 size: 17 residues. The J segment lost 2 bases and the V segment lost 4 bases, leaving 13 bases of the junction unmatched. Germline values: CDR1 LGHDT, CDR2 YNNKEL (reference sequence). Here the CDR3 DNA reads TGTGCCAGCAGCCGGATAACAGGGGAGGGTGGAAACTATGGCTACACCTTC. Protein sequence: CASSRITGEGGNYGYTF.

The rearrangement uses TRBV7-8 and TRBJ1-2; D unclear. Trimming took 0 bases from V and 5 from J, leaving 7 bases between them. Germline CDR1 SGHVS, CDR2 FQNEAQ. The length of the CDR3 is 13 residues. The CDR3 protein is CASSLAMGYGYTF. As DNA, the CDR3 is TGTGCCAGCAGCTTAGCTATGGGATATGGCTACACCTTC.

This clone was detected once. The V gene is TRBV6-4, the J gene TRBJ1-2, with TRBD1 identical over 8 bases. The germline V gene has CDR1 MRHNA and CDR2 SNTAGT. The CDR3 covers 14 residues. The V and J ends lost 6 bases and 7 bases, in that order; junction bases with no gene match: 10. The CDR3 region is CASRTTGAGGGYTF. In nucleotides, the CDR3 is TGTGCCAGCAGAACGACAGGGGCTGGGGGTGGCTACACCTTC.

The V call is TRBV7-2, the J call TRBJ1-5, with D unresolved. The CDR3 is made up of 16 amino acids. V lost 2 bases and J lost 4, with 15 bases in between. Per germline, CDR1 SGHTA and CDR2 FQGNSA. CDR3: CASSLQSTLGNQPQHF. The DNA for the CDR3 is TGTGCCAGCAGCTTACAATCGACATTGGGGAATCAGCCCCAGCATTTT.

This clone appeared once. V usage is TRBV6-2 or TRBV6-3 and J usage is TRBJ1-6, with a possible D match to TRBD1 (6 bases). Germline assignment: CDR1 MNHEY and CDR2 SVGEGT. Trimming took 2 bases from V and 5 from J, leaving 10 bases between them. The CDR3 spans 15 residues. The CDR3 sequence is CASSYEDRNNSPLHF. The CDR3, as DNA: TGTGCCAGCAGTTACGAGGACAGAAATAATTCACCCCTCCACTTT.

Here the CDR3 reads CASSDSVNSPLHF. CDR3 bases: TGTGCCAGCAGTGACTCCGTTAATTCACCCCTCCACTTT. The chain combines TRBV6-4 with TRBJ1-6; D unresolved. CDR3 length: 13 amino acids. The V end lost 0 bases, the J end lost 6 bases, and 3 bases lay between the germline ends. Germline V gene data show CDR1 as MRHNA and CDR2 as SNTAGT.

The chain combines TRBV11-2 with TRBJ2-1; D uncertain. V dropped 0 bases and J dropped 6 bases, with 9 bases sitting between them. The CDR3 spans 14 residues. From germline, CDR1 is SGHAT and CDR2 FQNNGV. The CDR3 coding sequence is TGTGCCAGCAGCTTAGACGTCTACCTCAATGAGCAGTTCTTC. Protein product: CASSLDVYLNEQFF.

The rearrangement links TRBV3-1 (or the pseudogene TRBV3-2) to TRBJ1-4; D is undetermined. Trimming stripped 1 base from V and 8 bases from J, with 5 bases between. The CDR3 totals 12 residues. Per germline, CDR1 LGHDT and CDR2 YNNKEL (reference sequence). CDR3 residues: CASSQVKEKLFF. In DNA form, the CDR3 reads TGTGCCAGCAGCCAAGTAAAAGAAAAACTGTTTTTT.

This clone has only one observation. The V call is TRBV15, the J call TRBJ2-2, with TRBD1 identical over 8 bases. The V and J ends lost 5 bases and 0 bases, in that order; junction bases with no gene match: 11. This CDR3 region has 18 residues. Germline V gene data show CDR1 as LNHNV and CDR2 as YYDKDF (reference sequence). In nucleotides, the CDR3 is TGTGCCACCAGCGTCTACGGGACAGGCCACTCGAACACCGGGGAGCTGTTTTTT. This codes for CATSVYGTGHSNTGELFF.

The gene calls are TRBV18 and TRBJ2-7, with D hard to call. Germline lookup yields CDR1 KGHSH and CDR2 LQKENI. There are 16 residues in the CDR3. Trimming stripped 1 base from V and 3 bases from J, with 16 bases between. CDR3 region: CASSPQGQRFYYEQYF. CDR3 DNA sequence: TGTGCCAGCTCACCACAAGGGCAGCGCTTCTACTACGAGCAGTACTTC.

This clone was recorded only once. The rearrangement uses TRBV30 and TRBJ1-5; 7 bases match TRBD1. The CDR3 covers 14 residues. J gave up 3 bases and V 3 bases, and 5 bases lay outside the gene matches. The V gene's germline CDR1 is GTSNPN and CDR2 SVGIG (reference sequence). The CDR3 DNA reads TGTGCCTGGAGCGACGGGACAGTCAATCAGCCCCAGCATTTT. Translated, it gives CAWSDGTVNQPQHF.

This chain joins TRBV13 and TRBJ1-1; perhaps TRBD1 as D (5 bases). Trimming pared 5 bases from V and 1 base from J, leaving 14 bases between. Germline-derived CDR1 and CDR2 are PRHDT and FYEKMQ (reference sequence). This CDR3 contains 15 residues. CDR3 sequence: CASSRPVGGNTEAFF. The CDR3 DNA reads TGTGCCAGCAGCCGTCCGGTGGGGGGGAACACTGAAGCTTTCTTT.

In this sample, this clone turned up once. The rearrangement links TRBV7-2 to TRBJ1-1; no clear D. CDR3 length: 15 amino acids. Germline V gives CDR1 SGHTA, CDR2 FQGNSA. Trimming took off 1 base at V and 4 bases at J, with 13 bases between the two ends. The CDR3: CASSLERDPVTEAFF. The CDR3 DNA sequence: TGTGCCAGCAGCTTAGAAAGAGATCCGGTCACTGAAGCTTTCTTT.

The chain joins TRBV5-1 to TRBJ1-1, with 9 nucleotides matching TRBD1. The CDR3 covers 17 residues. V was clipped by 3 bases and J by 0 bases; unmatched bases: 9. The germline V gene has CDR1 SGHRS and CDR2 YFSETQ. For the CDR3, the DNA is TGCGCCAGCAGCTCGTCGCCCGGGACAGGGATGAACACTGAAGCTTTCTTT. Protein: CASSSSPGTGMNTEAFF.

This chain joins TRBV9 and TRBJ1-1; D uncertain. Trimming cost V 4 bases and J 2 bases, with 12 bases left between them. Germline V lookup: CDR1 SGDLS, CDR2 YYNGEE. The CDR3 spans 14 residues. The DNA of the CDR3 is TGTGCCAGCAGCCCTCTCCCCGCAAACACTGAAGCTTTCTTT. Its translation: CASSPLPANTEAFF.

The genes are TRBV30 and TRBJ1-2; no reliable D call. CDR1 and CDR2 from the germline V gene are GTSNPN and SVGIG (reference sequence). The CDR3 has 14 amino acids. Trimming stripped 0 bases from V and 7 bases from J, with 15 bases between. CDR3 DNA: TGTGCCTGGAGTGTAAGAGGGCTGAGTGTTGGCTACACCTTC. This translates into CAWSVRGLSVGYTF. The full variable domain, in which reference TRBV30 and TRBJ1-2 provide the parts outside the CDR3, is SQTIHQWPATLVQPVGSPLSLECTVEGTSNPNLYWYRQAAGRGLQLLFYSVGIGQISSEVPQNLSASRPQDRQFILSSKKLLLSDSGFYLCAWSVRGLSVGYTFGSGTRLTVV.

V gene TRBV7-8 combines with J gene TRBJ1-1; 8 bases are shared with TRBD1. Germline V gene data show CDR1 as SGHVS and CDR2 as FQNEAQ. V was clipped by 2 bases and J by 3 bases; unmatched bases: 8. There are 16 residues in the CDR3. In nucleotides, the CDR3 is TGTGCCAGCAGCTTAAACAGGGGGACGAGGTACACTGAAGCTTTCTTT. It translates to CASSLNRGTRYTEAFF.

The rearrangement links TRBV12-3 or TRBV12-4 to TRBJ1-3; D is unclear. The CDR3 covers 11 residues. V was trimmed by 6 bases and J by 9 bases, leaving 9 bases between them. CDR3 region: CASSRLTTIYF. In DNA form, the CDR3 reads TGTGCCAGCAGCCGTCTTACCACCATATATTTT.